The T cell receptor (beta chain) described here comes from a study of blood T cell repertoires in COVID-19. Study at large: Specimens from acute and convalescent COVID-19 originated in the United States, Italy and Spain. From T cells, B-cell-depleted T cells, or PBMCs came the material, which was cDNA or gDNA.

TCRdb's table, derived via immunoSEQ multiplex PCR, lists solely in-frame clones and lacks some. In the table there are roughly 250,000 clones, around 89% of which are singletons. This CDR3 is 13 amino acids long. Germline-derived CDR1 and CDR2 are GTSNPN and SVGIG (reference sequence). The ends were cut back, 3 bases at V and 8 bases at J, with 16 bases in the middle. The source material was peripheral blood. The chain combines TRBV30 with TRBJ1-2; D possibly corresponds to TRBD1 (6 bases). This receptor was identified in a woman aged 40 to 50 with acute or convalescent COVID-19. The CDR3: CAWRGAGARGYTF. Written as DNA, the CDR3 is TGTGCCTGGAGAGGGGCAGGGGCGCGAGGCTACACCTTC.